A single sample gave rise to the 9 T cell receptor beta chains below, sequenced in a study of T cell repertoires in cytomegalovirus infection. TCRdb reprocessed the reads via MiXCR and lists one record per CDR3 protein. Among about 330,000 distinct CDR3 sequences listed, 34% were seen once. Their recognized antigens are unknown. This specimen consisted of cultured PBMCs, obtained from culture after CMV antigen stimulation. These receptors all come from a human donor in good health (CMV status not recorded). Some clones in this sample may be carry-over from other donors' samples.

The chain joins TRBV12-3 or TRBV12-4 to TRBJ1-2, with a possible D match to TRBD1 (5 bases). CDR3 size: 14 residues. Trimming stripped 3 bases from V and 0 bases from J, with 8 bases between. The CDR3 DNA reads TGTGCCAGCAGTTTGACAGCAGCTAACTATGGCTACACCTTC. The encoded protein is CASSLTAANYGYTF.

This clonotype has only a few counts. This rearrangement joins TRBV4-1 to TRBJ2-4; D remains unclear. Deletions cut 0 bases from V and 1 base from J, with 10 bases between. The CDR3 is made up of 16 amino acids. Germline values: CDR1 MGHRA, CDR2 YSYEKL. CDR3: CASSQDGSWAKNIQYF. CDR3 DNA sequence: TGCGCCAGCAGCCAAGACGGTAGCTGGGCCAAAAACATTCAGTACTTC.

The CDR3 region has the DNA TGTGCCAGCAGCGTAGGGGGGGTGTACCAAGAGACCCAGTACTTC. Amino acids: CASSVGGVYQETQYF. The chain carries TRBV9 and TRBJ2-5, with a tentative D call TRBD2 (6 bases). The germline V and J ends were trimmed by 0 bases and 0 bases, with 9 bases remaining between them. Germline CDR1 is SGDLS and CDR2 is YYNGEE. This CDR3 is 15 amino acids long.

There are many counts of this clonotype. The V call is TRBV29-1, the J call TRBJ1-1; unclear D gene. The CDR3 runs to 14 residues. With 4 bases removed from V and 1 base from J, the gap between germline ends came to 13 bases. From germline, CDR1 is SQVTM and CDR2 ANQGSEA. CDR3: CSVALVSQNTEAFF. The CDR3 DNA reads TGCAGCGTTGCATTGGTCAGTCAGAACACTGAAGCTTTCTTT.

The CDR3 sequence: CASSIMAGDSYEQYF. CDR3 DNA sequence: TGTGCCAGTAGTATAATGGCAGGAGACTCCTACGAGCAGTACTTC. This chain joins TRBV19 and TRBJ2-7; D is undetermined. With 2 bases removed from V and 0 bases from J, the gap between germline ends came to 11 bases. Germline assignment: CDR1 LNHDA and CDR2 SQIVND (reference sequence). The CDR3 runs to 15 residues.

This clonotype was detected many times. J is TRBJ2-2 and V is TRBV7-6; possible D gene TRBD1, 5 bases. Germline assignment: CDR1 SGHVS and CDR2 FNYEAQ. The ends were cut back, 1 base at V and 2 bases at J, with 11 bases in the middle. This CDR3 comprises 16 residues. The CDR3 reads CASSLEGIGNTGELFF. The CDR3 nucleotides read TGTGCCAGCAGCTTAGAGGGGATTGGAAACACCGGGGAGCTGTTTTTT.

This clonotype appeared many times. J is TRBJ2-5 and V is TRBV29-1; D possibly corresponds to TRBD1 (6 bases). There are 13 residues in the CDR3. Trimming cost V 2 bases and J 1 base, with 8 bases left between them. Per germline, CDR1 SQVTM and CDR2 ANQGSEA. The CDR3 is CSVERQAQETQYF. CDR3 bases: TGCAGCGTTGAAAGACAGGCCCAAGAGACCCAGTACTTC.

V and J are TRBV6-2 or TRBV6-3 and TRBJ2-1; 10 bases are shared with TRBD2. This CDR3 region has 11 residues. The germline V gene encodes CDR1 MNHEY and CDR2 SVGEGT. Losses at the gene ends were 6 bases for V and 14 bases for J; bases not matched to a gene: 4. The CDR3 sequence is CASSTSGTKFF. CDR3 DNA: TGTGCCAGCAGCACTAGCGGGACGAAGTTCTTC.

The chain combines TRBV7-2 with TRBJ1-5; 8 bases are shared with TRBD1. This CDR3 has 15 residues. The junction had 10 bases not matched to a gene; V was cut back by 5 bases and J by 7 bases. CDR1 is SGHTA, CDR2 FQGNSA, per germline. CDR3 amino acids: CASSPAGRTGQPQHF. Here the CDR3 DNA reads TGTGCCAGCAGCCCAGCGGGACGGACAGGGCAGCCCCAGCATTTT.